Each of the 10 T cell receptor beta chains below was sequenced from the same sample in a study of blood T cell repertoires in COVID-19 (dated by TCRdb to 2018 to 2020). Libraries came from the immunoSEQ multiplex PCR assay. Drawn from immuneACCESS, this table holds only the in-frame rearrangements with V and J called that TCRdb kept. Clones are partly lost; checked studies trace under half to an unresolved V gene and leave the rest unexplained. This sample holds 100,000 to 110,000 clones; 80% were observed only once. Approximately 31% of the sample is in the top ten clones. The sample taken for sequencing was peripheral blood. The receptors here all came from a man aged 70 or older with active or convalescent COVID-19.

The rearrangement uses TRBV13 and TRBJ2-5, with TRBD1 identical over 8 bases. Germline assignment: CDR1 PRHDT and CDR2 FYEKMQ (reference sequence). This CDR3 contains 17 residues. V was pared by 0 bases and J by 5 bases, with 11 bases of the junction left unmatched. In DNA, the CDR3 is TGTGCCAGCAGCTTAGGCGGGGCAGGGGGCGCGTACGAGACCCAGTACTTC. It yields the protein CASSLGGAGGAYETQYF.

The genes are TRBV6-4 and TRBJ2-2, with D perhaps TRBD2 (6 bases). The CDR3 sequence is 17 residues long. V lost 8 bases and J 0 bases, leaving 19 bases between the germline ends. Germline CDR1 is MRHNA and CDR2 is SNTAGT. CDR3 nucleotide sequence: TGTGCCAGCGGAAGCGGGCTCCCCACCGCGAACACCGGGGAGCTGTTTTTT. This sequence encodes CASGSGLPTANTGELFF.

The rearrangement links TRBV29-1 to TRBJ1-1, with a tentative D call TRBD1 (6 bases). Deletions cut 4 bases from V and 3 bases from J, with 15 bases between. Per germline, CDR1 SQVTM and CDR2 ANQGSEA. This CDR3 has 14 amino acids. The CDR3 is CSVGGGGEYTEAFF. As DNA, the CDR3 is TGCAGCGTTGGGGGCGGGGGCGAGTACACTGAAGCTTTCTTT.

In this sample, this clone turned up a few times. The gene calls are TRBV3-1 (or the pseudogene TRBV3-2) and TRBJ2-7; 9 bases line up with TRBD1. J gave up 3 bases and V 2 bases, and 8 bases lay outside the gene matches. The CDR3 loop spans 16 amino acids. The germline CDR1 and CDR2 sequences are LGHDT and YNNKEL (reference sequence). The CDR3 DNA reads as TGTGCCAGCAGCCAAACGGCCGGGACAGGGAACTACGAGCAGTACTTC. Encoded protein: CASSQTAGTGNYEQYF.

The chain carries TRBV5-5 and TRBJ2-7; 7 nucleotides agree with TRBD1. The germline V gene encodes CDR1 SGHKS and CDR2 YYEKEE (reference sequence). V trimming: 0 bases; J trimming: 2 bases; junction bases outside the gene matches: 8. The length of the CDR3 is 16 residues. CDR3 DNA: TGTGCCAGCAGCTTGGGCCACGGGACAGCAGCCTACGAGCAGTACTTC. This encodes CASSLGHGTAAYEQYF.

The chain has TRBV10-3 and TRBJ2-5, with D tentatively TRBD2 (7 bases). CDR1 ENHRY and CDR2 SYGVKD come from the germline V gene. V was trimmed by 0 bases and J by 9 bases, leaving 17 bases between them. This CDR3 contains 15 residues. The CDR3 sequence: CAISESGLGGAAQYF. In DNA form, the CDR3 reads TGTGCCATCAGTGAGTCCGGACTAGGGGGGGCAGCCCAGTACTTC.

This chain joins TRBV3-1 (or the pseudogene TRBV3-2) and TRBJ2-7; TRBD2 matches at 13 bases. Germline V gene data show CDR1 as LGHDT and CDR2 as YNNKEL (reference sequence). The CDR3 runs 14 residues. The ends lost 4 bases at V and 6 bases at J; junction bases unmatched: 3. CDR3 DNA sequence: TGTGCCAGCAGCCCGACTAGCGGGGGGACCGAGCAGTACTTC. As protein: CASSPTSGGTEQYF.

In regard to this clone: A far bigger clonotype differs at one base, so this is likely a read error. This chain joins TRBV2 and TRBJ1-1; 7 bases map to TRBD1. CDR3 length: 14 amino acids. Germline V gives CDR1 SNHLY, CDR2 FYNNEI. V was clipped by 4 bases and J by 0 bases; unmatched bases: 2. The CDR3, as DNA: TGTGCCAGCAGTGGGGACAGACTGAACACTGAAGCTTTCTTT. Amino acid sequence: CASSGDRLNTEAFF.

The CDR3 DNA reads as TGTGCCAGCTCACCACCGAACGAGGGGGAGCTGTTTTTT. Protein product: CASSPPNEGELFF. This chain uses TRBV18 with TRBJ2-2, with no clear D. With 0 bases removed from V and 8 bases from J, the gap between germline ends came to 7 bases. Germline CDR1 reads KGHSH; CDR2 reads LQKENI. The CDR3 runs 13 residues.

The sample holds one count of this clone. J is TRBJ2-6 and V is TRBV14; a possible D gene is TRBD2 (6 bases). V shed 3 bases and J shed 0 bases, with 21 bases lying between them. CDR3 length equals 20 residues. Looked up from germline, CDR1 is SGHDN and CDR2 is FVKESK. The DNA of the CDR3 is TGTGCCAGCAGCCATGGGACTCCCCGAAACCCCGCCTCTGGGGCCAACGTCCTGACTTTC. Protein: CASSHGTPRNPASGANVLTF. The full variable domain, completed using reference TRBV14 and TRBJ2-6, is EAGVTQFPSHSVIEKGQTVTLRCDPISGHDNLYWYRRVMGKEIKFLLHFVKESKQDESGMPNNRFLAERTGGTYSTLKVQPAELEDSGVYFCASSHGTPRNPASGANVLTFGAGSRLTVL.